This T cell receptor beta chain was recovered during a study of monozygotic twins with inflammatory bowel disease. Overall study findings and caveats: Added variability in patient repertoires may stem from differing immunosuppressive treatments.

From the 5' RACE reads, TCRdb lists one entry per CDR3 protein and no DNA. There are around 150,000 distinct CDR3 sequences in the sample, with 2.5% to 3% held by the top ten. As for this clonotype: Its specificity is not known.

The CDR3 loop spans 13 amino acids. CDR1 is LNHNV, CDR2 YYDKDF, per germline (reference sequence). The material sequenced was blood. The clonotype originates from a human donor with ulcerative colitis or Crohn's disease, or a healthy co-twin of an affected twin (not recorded which). The chain links TRBV15 to TRBJ1-5. The CDR3 here is CATSRDLNQPQHF.